This T cell receptor beta chain came from a study of neoadjuvant anti-PD-1 for oral cavity cancer. About the study: Most patients had three to four biweekly doses of 3 mg/kg nivolumab before resection. General study findings and limits: Higher pretreatment blood Treg/Th17 ratios correlated with higher pretreatment blood and lower post-treatment tumor TCRbeta clonality. After neoadjuvant nivolumab, PBMC T cell clonality was significantly higher in non-responders than responders.

Patients were newly diagnosed with stage II-IVA oral cavity squamous cell carcinoma without prior systemic or radiation treatment. As regards this clone: Its target is unknown.

Per germline, CDR1 SGHRS and CDR2 YFSETQ. The V gene end was trimmed by 4 bases and the J gene end by 0 bases; junction bases not matched to a gene: 8. This CDR3 has 16 amino acids. TCRdb's table, derived via immunoSEQ multiplex PCR, lists solely in-frame clones and lacks some. The table records 17,000 or so clones, roughly 78% of them present only once. The sample here was PBMCs, taken before nivolumab (anti-PD-1) treatment. The rearrangement uses TRBV5-1 and TRBJ2-7, with 9 bases fitting TRBD2. This receptor was obtained from a person between 35 and 79 years old with oral cavity squamous cell carcinoma. The CDR3 sequence is CASSVPTSGSSYEQYF. The CDR3 DNA follows: TGCGCCAGCAGCGTGCCGACTAGCGGTAGCTCCTACGAGCAGTACTTC.